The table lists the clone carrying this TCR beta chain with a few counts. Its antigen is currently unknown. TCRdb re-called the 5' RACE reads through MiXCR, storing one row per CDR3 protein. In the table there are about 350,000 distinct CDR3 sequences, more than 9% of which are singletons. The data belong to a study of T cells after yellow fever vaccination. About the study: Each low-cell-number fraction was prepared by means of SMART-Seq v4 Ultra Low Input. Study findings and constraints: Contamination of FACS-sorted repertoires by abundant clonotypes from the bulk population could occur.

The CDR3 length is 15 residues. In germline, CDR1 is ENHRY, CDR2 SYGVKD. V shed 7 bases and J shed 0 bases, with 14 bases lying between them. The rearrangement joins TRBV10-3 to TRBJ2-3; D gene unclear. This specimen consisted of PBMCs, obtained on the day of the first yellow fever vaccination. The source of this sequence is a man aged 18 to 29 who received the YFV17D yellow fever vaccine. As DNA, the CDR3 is TGTGCCATCACCGCATCGCGCACTAGCACAGATACGCAGTATTTT. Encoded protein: CAITASRTSTDTQYF.